The 19 T cell receptor beta chains in this list originate from one sample, sequenced in a study of control samples from healthy donors and cancer patients. Data came from immunoSEQ multiplex PCR; TCRdb stores just in-frame clones and leaves some out. The sample records around 110,000 clones, over 90% being singletons. Source material: blood. The source of these receptors is a man aged 25-45 years in good health.

The gene calls are TRBV5-1 and TRBJ2-3; tentative D call: TRBD2 (5 bases). Looked up from germline, CDR1 is SGHRS and CDR2 is YFSETQ. Deletions cut 0 bases from V and 2 bases from J, with 13 bases between. The CDR3 is 16 amino acids. CDR3 residues: CASSLGTRSSTDTQYF. The CDR3 bases are TGCGCCAGCAGCTTGGGTACTAGGAGTTCCACAGATACGCAGTATTTT.

The chain couples TRBV5-4 to TRBJ2-3; 9 bases are shared with TRBD1. The V gene's germline CDR1 is SGHNT and CDR2 YYREEE (reference sequence). This CDR3 contains 15 residues. The ends lost 0 bases at V and 5 bases at J; junction bases unmatched: 4. CDR3 in amino acids: CASSLGGTGRDTQYF. The CDR3 nucleotides read TGTGCCAGCAGCTTGGGGGGGACAGGGCGAGATACGCAGTATTTT.

This clone was picked up one time. The chain has TRBV6-5 and TRBJ2-7, with D unclear. This CDR3 is 12 amino acids long. Deletions cut 3 bases from V and 9 bases from J, with 12 bases between. Per germline, CDR1 MNHEY and CDR2 SVGAGI. The CDR3 is CASSYSSGAQYF. The CDR3 nucleotides are TGTGCCAGCAGTTATTCGTCTGGTGCGCAGTACTTC.

The chain joins TRBV7-8 to TRBJ2-1; D is perhaps TRBD2 (7 bases). Germline loops: CDR1 SGHVS, CDR2 FQNEAQ. Trimming pared 1 base from V and 10 bases from J, leaving 17 bases between. The CDR3 has 15 amino acids. CDR3: CASSLGRGGRQEQFF. The DNA for the CDR3 is TGTGCCAGCAGCTTAGGTAGGGGGGGGCGTCAGGAGCAGTTCTTC.

The V and J genes are TRBV5-6 and TRBJ2-3, with D uncertain. Germline V CDR1 and CDR2: SGHDT, YYEEEE. V lost 1 base and J lost 2, with 8 bases in between. CDR3 size: 14 residues. The CDR3 DNA is TGTGCCAGCAGCTTGTTCGGTAACACAGATACGCAGTATTTT. It yields the protein CASSLFGNTDTQYF.

V gene TRBV9 combines with J gene TRBJ2-3; 7 positions agree with TRBD2. The germline CDR1 and CDR2 sequences are SGDLS and YYNGEE. Trimming cost V 3 bases and J 1 base; bases outside gene matches: 2. The CDR3 has 14 residues. CDR3 protein: CASSAGGGTDTQYF. Written as DNA, the CDR3 is TGTGCCAGCAGCGCGGGGGGTGGCACAGATACGCAGTATTTT.

J is TRBJ2-3 and V is TRBV19; 8 bases are a match to TRBD1. Germline V gene data show CDR1 as LNHDA and CDR2 as SQIVND (reference sequence). V shed 6 bases and J 1 base; nucleotides not matched to a gene: 6. CDR3 length equals 15 residues. CDR3 nucleotides: TGTGCCAGTAGGCCGGACAGGGTCGGCACAGATACGCAGTATTTT. The encoded protein is CASRPDRVGTDTQYF.

CDR3 amino acids: CAWTNPSFGNTEAFF. For the CDR3, the DNA is TGTGCCTGGACGAACCCCTCCTTTGGGAACACTGAAGCTTTCTTT. This sequence joins TRBV30 and TRBJ1-1; D uncertain. CDR3 length: 15 amino acids. V lost 4 bases to trimming and J lost 1 base, with 16 bases between them. Germline lookup yields CDR1 GTSNPN and CDR2 SVGIG (reference sequence).

V gene TRBV9 combines with J gene TRBJ2-3, with a weak D call TRBD2 (5 bases). Trimming pared 0 bases from V and 9 bases from J, leaving 14 bases between. The CDR3 totals 14 residues. Germline CDR1 reads SGDLS; CDR2 reads YYNGEE. CDR3 residues: CASSVEVGRGTQYF. The CDR3 bases are TGTGCCAGCAGCGTAGAAGTCGGAAGAGGGACGCAGTATTTT.

The V gene is TRBV6-5, the J gene TRBJ2-5; a possible D gene is TRBD2 (6 bases). V lost 7 bases to trimming and J lost 1 base, with 16 bases between them. Germline CDR1 reads MNHEY; CDR2 reads SVGAGI. This CDR3 spans 15 amino acids. The CDR3 nucleotides read TGTGCCAGCACCATCTTGGGGGGTGGCCAAGAGACCCAGTACTTC. This sequence encodes CASTILGGGQETQYF.

This chain connects TRBV14 to TRBJ2-7; the match to TRBD2 covers 13 bases. J was trimmed by 0 bases and V by 4 bases; bases with no gene match: 9. This CDR3 has 18 amino acids. The germline gives CDR1 SGHDN, CDR2 FVKESK. The CDR3 DNA reads as TGTGCCAGCAGCCCCGGACTAGCGGGGGACCCTTTCTCCTACGAGCAGTACTTC. Translation: CASSPGLAGDPFSYEQYF.

In nucleotides, the CDR3 is TGCGCCAGCAGCCCGATGGGGACGTTCACAGATACGCAGTATTTT. Amino acid sequence: CASSPMGTFTDTQYF. The chain has TRBV10-2 and TRBJ2-3; either TRBD1 or TRBD2 may fit D (5 bases each). The V and J ends lost 6 bases and 2 bases respectively, with 15 bases between them. Germline CDR1 is WSHSY and CDR2 is SAAADI. The CDR3 is made up of 15 amino acids.

As for this clone: Relative to the germline gene, one junction end is altered; a read error may explain this. V usage is TRBV25-1 and J usage is TRBJ1-1; D unresolved. From germline, CDR1 is MGHDK and CDR2 SYGVNS. The CDR3 totals 14 residues. CDR3 loop: CASRDGEKGTEAFF. The CDR3 DNA reads as TGTGCCAGCCGTGATGGGGAGAAGGGCACTGAAGCTTTCTTT.

The chain couples TRBV27 to TRBJ1-2; 9 bases agree with TRBD1. Germline V CDR1 and CDR2: MNHEY, SMNVEV (reference sequence). V shed 5 bases and J 6 bases; nucleotides not matched to a gene: 10. The CDR3 loop spans 15 amino acids. The CDR3 nucleotides read TGTGCCAGCAGTCCCGGGGACAGGGTTTTTGATGGCTACACCTTC. This encodes CASSPGDRVFDGYTF.

CDR3 sequence: CASSAGTGGMNTEAFF. The CDR3 DNA sequence: TGTGCCAGCAGTGCAGGGACAGGGGGGATGAACACTGAAGCTTTCTTT. The chain combines TRBV6-2 or TRBV6-3 with TRBJ1-1; 11 nucleotides agree with TRBD1. The V gene's germline CDR1 is MNHEY and CDR2 SVGEGT. The CDR3 totals 16 residues. V shed 5 bases and J 0 bases; nucleotides not matched to a gene: 5.

This chain links TRBV10-2 with TRBJ1-1; a possible D gene is TRBD1 (6 bases). The CDR3 has 11 residues. In germline, CDR1 is WSHSY, CDR2 SAAADI. Trimming stripped 7 bases from V and 6 bases from J, with 9 bases between. CDR3 sequence reads: CASTRGSEAFF. DNA of the CDR3: TGCGCCAGCACCAGGGGCTCTGAAGCTTTCTTT.

The chain couples TRBV7-8 to TRBJ2-7, with D possibly TRBD1 on 6 matching bases. Trimming cost V 7 bases and J 6 bases, with 16 bases left between them. The CDR3 is made up of 13 amino acids. In germline, CDR1 is SGHVS, CDR2 FQNEAQ. CDR3 nucleotides: TGTGCCAGCACCAACCTCAGGGGAAGCGAGCAGTACTTC. Translated: CASTNLRGSEQYF.

The CDR3 nucleotides are TGTGCCAGCACCCTGGACAGTATGTCGCCCCAGCATTTT. It is translated as CASTLDSMSPQHF. V is TRBV2 and J is TRBJ1-5; D might be TRBD1 (6 bases). Germline V gene lookup returns CDR1 SNHLY and CDR2 FYNNEI. Trimming stripped 7 bases from V and 9 bases from J, with 16 bases between. CDR3 length: 13 amino acids.

The J gene is TRBJ1-4, the V gene TRBV19; no definite D call. The CDR3 is made up of 14 amino acids. Germline V lookup: CDR1 LNHDA, CDR2 SQIVND (reference sequence). The V and J ends lost 3 bases and 5 bases respectively, with 10 bases between them. DNA of the CDR3: TGTGCCAGTAGTATCCGCCCCCAGAATGAAAAACTGTTTTTT. It specifies CASSIRPQNEKLFF.